This T cell receptor beta chain was documented in a study of blood T cell repertoires in COVID-19. Sequencing was performed with immunoSEQ multiplex PCR; in TCRdb, only in-frame clones are kept and a portion is missing. The sample holds 200,000 to 250,000 clones, around 84% seen once. The CDR3 consists of 14 residues. Per the germline V gene, CDR1 is LNHDA and CDR2 is SQIVND (reference sequence). The trim removed 5 bases at V and 11 bases at J, leaving 11 bases unmatched. V and J are TRBV19 and TRBJ2-1; 8 bases fit TRBD2. This TCR was sampled from a man aged 45-65 years with COVID-19, enrolled during active disease. Sequenced sample: peripheral blood. The CDR3 DNA follows: TGTGCCAGTAGTTCCGCCAGCGGGAGTTCTAAGCAGTTCTTC. As protein: CASSSASGSSKQFF. The variable domain in full, completed from reference TRBV19 and TRBJ2-1, reads DGGITQSPKYLFRKEGQNVTLSCEQNLNHDAMYWYRQDPGQGLRLIYYSQIVNDFQKGDIAEGYSVSREKKESFPLTVTSAQKNPTAFYLCASSSASGSSKQFFGPGTRLTVL.